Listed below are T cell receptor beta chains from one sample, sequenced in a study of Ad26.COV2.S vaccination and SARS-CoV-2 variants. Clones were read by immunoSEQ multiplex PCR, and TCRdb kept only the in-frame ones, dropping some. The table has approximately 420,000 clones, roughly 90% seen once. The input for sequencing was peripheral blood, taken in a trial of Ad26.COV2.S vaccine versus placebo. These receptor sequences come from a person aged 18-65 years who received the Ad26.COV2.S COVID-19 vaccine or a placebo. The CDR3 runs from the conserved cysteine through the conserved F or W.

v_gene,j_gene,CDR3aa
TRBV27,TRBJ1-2,CASSPGQGAYGYTF
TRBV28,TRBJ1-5,CASSFLGSNQPQHF
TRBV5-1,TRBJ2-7,CASSFAGQGAIEQYF
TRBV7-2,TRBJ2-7,CASSPGTAANEQYF
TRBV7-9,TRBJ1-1,CASSLDRGSEAFF
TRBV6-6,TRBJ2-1,CASTHKGGGRNEQFF
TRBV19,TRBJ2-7,CASSRQGAYEQYF
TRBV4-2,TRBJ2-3,CASSRVAGSTDTQYF
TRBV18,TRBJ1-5,CASSPLNPGHINQPQHF
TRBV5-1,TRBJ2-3,CASSPGATDTQYF
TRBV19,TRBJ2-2,CASRGTGELFF
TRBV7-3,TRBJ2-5,CASSKGAGQETQYF
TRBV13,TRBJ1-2,CASSLVAFANYGYTF
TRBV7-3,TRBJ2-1,CASSFIPHSSYNEQFF
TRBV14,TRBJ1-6,CASSQGGYGSPLHF
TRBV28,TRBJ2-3,CASSSPSGGQGTQYF
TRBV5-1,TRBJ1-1,CASSLEGGRTEAFF
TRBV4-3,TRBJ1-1,CASSRSTGNTEAFF
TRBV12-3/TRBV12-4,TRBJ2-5,CASSRDYQETQYF
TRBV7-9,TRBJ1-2,CASSLEVRAVTF
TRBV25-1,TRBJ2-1,CASGDRVAGEQFF
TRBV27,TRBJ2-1,CARPGLAGGSSYNEQFF
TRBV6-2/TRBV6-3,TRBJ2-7,CASSTGTFFYEQYF
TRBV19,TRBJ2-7,CASSTGQYEQYF
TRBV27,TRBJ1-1,CASSFASNTEAFF
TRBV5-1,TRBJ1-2,CASSLGQGANYGYTF
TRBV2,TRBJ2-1,CASKPTSLSYNEQFF
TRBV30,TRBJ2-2,CAWGNTGELFF
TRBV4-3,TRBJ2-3,CASSQAGGVDTQYF
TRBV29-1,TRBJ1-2,CSVDEGGTPFSNYGYTF
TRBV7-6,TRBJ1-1,CASSLGAGIMNTEAFF
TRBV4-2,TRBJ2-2,CASSQQETENTGELFF
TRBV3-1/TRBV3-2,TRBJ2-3,CASSQDQTSAVDTQYF
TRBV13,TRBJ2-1,CASSWMTGTGDNEQFF
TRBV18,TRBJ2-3,CASSPIAGGTDTQYF
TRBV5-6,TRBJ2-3,CASSLGTGGGTQYF
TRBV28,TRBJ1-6,CAVRTGHNSPLHF
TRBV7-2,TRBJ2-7,CASSLIPEGMDNEQYF
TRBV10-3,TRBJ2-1,CAISDRGVDEQFF
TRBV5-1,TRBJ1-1,CASSYRTGGMNTEAFF
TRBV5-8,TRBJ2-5,CASSLGPWDTQYF
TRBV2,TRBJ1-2,CASSEYRAFNYGYTF
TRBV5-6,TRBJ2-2,CASSFGFPGELFF
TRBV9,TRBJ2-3,CASTRGARGTDTQYF
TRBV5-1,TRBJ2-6,CASSLYTPGANVLTF
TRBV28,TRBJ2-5,CASSPLGGTQYF
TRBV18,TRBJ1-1,CASSPTVGNTEAFF
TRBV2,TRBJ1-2,CASSAGQHGYTF
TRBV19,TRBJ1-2,CAISQGADYGYTF
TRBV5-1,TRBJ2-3,CASSLAVRTDTQYF